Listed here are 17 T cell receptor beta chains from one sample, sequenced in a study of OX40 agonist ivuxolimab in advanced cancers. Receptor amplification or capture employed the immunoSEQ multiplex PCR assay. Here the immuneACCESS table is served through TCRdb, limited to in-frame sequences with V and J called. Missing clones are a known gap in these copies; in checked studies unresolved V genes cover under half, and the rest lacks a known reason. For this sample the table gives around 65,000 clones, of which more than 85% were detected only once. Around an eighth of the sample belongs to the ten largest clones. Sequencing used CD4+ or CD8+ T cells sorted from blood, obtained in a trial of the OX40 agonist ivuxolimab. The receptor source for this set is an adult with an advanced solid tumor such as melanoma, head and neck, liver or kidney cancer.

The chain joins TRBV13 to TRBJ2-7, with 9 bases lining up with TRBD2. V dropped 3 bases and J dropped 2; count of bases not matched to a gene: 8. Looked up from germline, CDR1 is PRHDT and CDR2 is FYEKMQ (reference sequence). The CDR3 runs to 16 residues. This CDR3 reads CASSFLTSGGTYEQYF. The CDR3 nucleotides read TGTGCCAGCAGCTTTTTGACTAGCGGAGGCACCTACGAGCAGTACTTC.

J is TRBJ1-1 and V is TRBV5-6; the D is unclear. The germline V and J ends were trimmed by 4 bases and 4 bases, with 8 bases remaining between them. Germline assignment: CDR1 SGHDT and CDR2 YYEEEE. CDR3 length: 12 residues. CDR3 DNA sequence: TGTGCCAGCAGCCACGGATCCACTGAAGCTTTCTTT. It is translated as CASSHGSTEAFF.

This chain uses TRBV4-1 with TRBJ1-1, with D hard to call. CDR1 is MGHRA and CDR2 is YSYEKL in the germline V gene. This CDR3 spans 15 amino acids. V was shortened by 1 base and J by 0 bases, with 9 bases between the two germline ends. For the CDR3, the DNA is TGCGCCAGCAGCCAAGTTTTTGAGATGAACACTGAAGCTTTCTTT. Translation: CASSQVFEMNTEAFF.

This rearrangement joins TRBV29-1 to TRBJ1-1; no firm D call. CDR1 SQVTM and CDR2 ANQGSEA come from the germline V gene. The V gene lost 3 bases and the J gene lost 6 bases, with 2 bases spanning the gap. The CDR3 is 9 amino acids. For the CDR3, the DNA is TGCAGCGTTGAGTCTGAAGCTTTCTTT. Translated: CSVESEAFF.

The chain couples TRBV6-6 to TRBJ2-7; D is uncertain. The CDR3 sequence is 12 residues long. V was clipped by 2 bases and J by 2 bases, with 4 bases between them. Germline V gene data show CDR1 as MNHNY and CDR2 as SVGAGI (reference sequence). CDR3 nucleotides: TGTGCCAGCAGTTACGCAGCCTACGAGCAGTACTTC. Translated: CASSYAAYEQYF.

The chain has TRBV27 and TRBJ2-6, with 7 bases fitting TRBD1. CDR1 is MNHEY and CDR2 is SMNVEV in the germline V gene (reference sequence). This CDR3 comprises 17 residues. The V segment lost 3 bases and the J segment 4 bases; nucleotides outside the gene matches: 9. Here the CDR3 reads CASSFVQGWSGANVLTF. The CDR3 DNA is TGTGCCAGCAGTTTCGTACAGGGGTGGAGCGGGGCCAACGTCCTGACTTTC.

DNA for the CDR3: TGTGCCAGCAGTTTCTCTCGTTGGGAGCGGGGGGGCTGGGAGACCCAGTACTTC. It encodes CASSFSRWERGGWETQYF. The chain recombines TRBV27 with TRBJ2-5, with TRBD2 identical over 10 bases. Trimming took 3 bases from V and 5 from J; bases not matched to a gene: 15. In germline, CDR1 is MNHEY, CDR2 SMNVEV (reference sequence). This CDR3 has 18 amino acids.

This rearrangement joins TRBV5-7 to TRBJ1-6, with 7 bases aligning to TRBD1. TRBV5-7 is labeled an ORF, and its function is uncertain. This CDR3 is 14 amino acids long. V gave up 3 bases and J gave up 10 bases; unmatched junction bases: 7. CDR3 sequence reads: CASSYDRANSPLHF. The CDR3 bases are TGTGCCAGCAGCTACGACAGGGCCAACTCACCCCTCCACTTT.

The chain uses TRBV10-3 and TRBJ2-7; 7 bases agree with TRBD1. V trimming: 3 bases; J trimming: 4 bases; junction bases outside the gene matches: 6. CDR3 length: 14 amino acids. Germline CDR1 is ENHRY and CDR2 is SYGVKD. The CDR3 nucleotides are TGTGCCATCAGTGAAGAAGCAGGGGGTTACGAGCAGTACTTC. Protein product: CAISEEAGGYEQYF.

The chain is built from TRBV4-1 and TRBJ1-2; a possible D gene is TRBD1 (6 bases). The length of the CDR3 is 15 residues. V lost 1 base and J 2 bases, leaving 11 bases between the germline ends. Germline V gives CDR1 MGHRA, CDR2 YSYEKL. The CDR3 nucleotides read TGCGCCAGCAGCCAAGTTGTCAGGGGCAACTATGGCTACACCTTC. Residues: CASSQVVRGNYGYTF.

The CDR3 DNA sequence: TGTGCCAGCAGCTCCCCCCAGAAAACTAATGAAAAACTGTTTTTT. It codes for CASSSPQKTNEKLFF. The chain has TRBV11-3 and TRBJ1-4; D is unresolved. V was shortened by 4 bases and J by 1 base, with 10 bases between the two germline ends. In germline, CDR1 is SGHNT, CDR2 YENEEA. The CDR3 runs to 15 residues.

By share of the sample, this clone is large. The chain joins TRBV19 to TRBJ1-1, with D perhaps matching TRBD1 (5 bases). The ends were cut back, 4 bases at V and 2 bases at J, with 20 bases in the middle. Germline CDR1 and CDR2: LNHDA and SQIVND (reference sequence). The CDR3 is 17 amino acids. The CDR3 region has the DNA TGTGCCAGTAGTACGGACGGGACCTCTGATCTTAACACTGAAGCTTTCTTT. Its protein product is CASSTDGTSDLNTEAFF.

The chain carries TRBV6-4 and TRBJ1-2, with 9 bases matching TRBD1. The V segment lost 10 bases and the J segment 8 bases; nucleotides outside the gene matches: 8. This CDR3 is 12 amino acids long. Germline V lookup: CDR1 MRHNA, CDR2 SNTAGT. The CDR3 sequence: CATPGQGGGYTF. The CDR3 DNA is TGTGCCACACCGGGACAGGGAGGAGGCTACACCTTC.

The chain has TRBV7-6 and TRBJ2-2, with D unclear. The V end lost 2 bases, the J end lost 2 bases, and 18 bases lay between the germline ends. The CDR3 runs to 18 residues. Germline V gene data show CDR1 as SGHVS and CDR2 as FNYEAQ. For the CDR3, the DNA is TGTGCCAGCAGCTTAAGCCTAGTTATGGCAACAAACACCGGGGAGCTGTTTTTT. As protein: CASSLSLVMATNTGELFF.

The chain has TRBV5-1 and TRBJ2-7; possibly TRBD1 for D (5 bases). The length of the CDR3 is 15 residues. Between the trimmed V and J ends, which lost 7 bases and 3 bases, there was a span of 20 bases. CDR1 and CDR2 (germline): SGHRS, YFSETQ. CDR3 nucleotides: TGCGCCAGCGCCGAAGGGGTACACGAGCTCTACGAGCAGTACTTC. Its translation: CASAEGVHELYEQYF.

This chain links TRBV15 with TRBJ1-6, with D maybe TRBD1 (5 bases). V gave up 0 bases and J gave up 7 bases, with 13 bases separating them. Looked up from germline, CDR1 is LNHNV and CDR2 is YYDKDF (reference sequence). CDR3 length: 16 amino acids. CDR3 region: CATSRDRGRWNSPLHF. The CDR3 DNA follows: TGTGCCACCAGCAGAGATCGGGGCAGATGGAATTCACCCCTCCACTTT.

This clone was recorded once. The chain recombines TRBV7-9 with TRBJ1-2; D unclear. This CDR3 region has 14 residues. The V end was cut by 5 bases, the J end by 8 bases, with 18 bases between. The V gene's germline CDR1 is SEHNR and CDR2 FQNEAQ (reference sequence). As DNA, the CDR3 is TGTGCCAGCAGCCCACCGGGCACAACTGAGGGCTACACCTTC. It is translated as CASSPPGTTEGYTF.